In this sample, the clone carrying this T cell receptor (beta chain) turned up once. Its antigen is unidentified. V was clipped by 8 bases and J by 3 bases; unmatched bases: 2. CDR1 and CDR2 (germline): DFQATT, SNEGSKA (reference sequence). This CDR3 spans 11 amino acids. For TCR beta, libraries came from quantitative 5'-RACE with molecular barcodes. MiXCR, applied by TCRdb to the 5' RACE reads, yields one record per CDR3 protein. The sample yields approximately 440,000 distinct CDR3 sequences, 17% seen once. This entry comes from a study of CD8 T cells in ankylosing spondylitis. Points from the study as a whole: Typical of ankylosing spondylitis blood, it appeared, was a TCR beta motif of under 10 highly homologous variants. Clones linked to the disease showed a CD8+ phenotype. They occurred at relatively low frequencies in peripheral blood. Reactive arthritis synovial fluid and blood were previously reported to contain some motif variants.

This TCR was recovered from a male donor with ankylosing spondylitis. Sequenced input: blood, either unsorted or a sorted T cell fraction (not recorded which). This chain links TRBV20-1 with TRBJ2-7, with 9 bases aligning to TRBD1. CDR3 protein: CSSGQGYEQYF. DNA for the CDR3: TGCAGTTCGGGACAGGGCTACGAGCAGTACTTC.